The sequence of this TCR beta chain was determined in a study of CD8 T cells in Susac syndrome. Study information: When their blood was taken, the Susac syndrome patients had either not yet had any therapy, were taking corticosteroids, or were taking intravenous immunoglobulin alone. Whole-study results and caveats: The study admitted that it had a relatively small number of individuals in its TCR sequencing and HLA analysis.

The V end lost 3 bases, the J end lost 0 bases, and 9 bases lay between the germline ends. The CDR3 loop spans 15 amino acids. Germline CDR1 and CDR2: MGHDK and SYGVNS. With random hexamers, roughly 0.45 to 1 ug RNA was reverse transcribed. MiXCR, applied by TCRdb to the immunoSEQ multiplex PCR reads, yields one record per CDR3 protein. Here the sample spans around 230,000 distinct CDR3 sequences, roughly 95% being singletons. Of note for this clonotype: Its cognate antigen is unknown.

Patients with Susac syndrome met diagnostic criteria defined recently for definite or probable disease. Negative isolation was used for CD8+ and CD4+ T cells, and FACS enrichment was applied to TEMRA cells. Specimen: CD4+ T cells from PBMCs. The TCR was taken from a human donor with Susac syndrome. The chain is built from TRBV25-1 and TRBJ1-3; unclear D gene. The CDR3 region is CASSEGGYSGNTIYF. Written as DNA, the CDR3 is TGTGCCAGCAGTGAGGGCGGTTACTCTGGAAACACCATATATTTT.